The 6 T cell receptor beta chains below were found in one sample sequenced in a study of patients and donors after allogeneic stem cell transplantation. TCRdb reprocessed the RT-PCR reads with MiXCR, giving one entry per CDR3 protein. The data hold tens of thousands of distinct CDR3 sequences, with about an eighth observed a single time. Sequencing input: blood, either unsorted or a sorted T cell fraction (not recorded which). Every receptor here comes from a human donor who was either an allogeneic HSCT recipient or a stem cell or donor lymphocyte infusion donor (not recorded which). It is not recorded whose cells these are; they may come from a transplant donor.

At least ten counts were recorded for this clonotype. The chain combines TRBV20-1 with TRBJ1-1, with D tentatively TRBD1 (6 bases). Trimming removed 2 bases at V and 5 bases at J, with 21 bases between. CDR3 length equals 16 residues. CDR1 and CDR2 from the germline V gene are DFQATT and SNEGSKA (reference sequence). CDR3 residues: CSARPKGVWQTTEAFF. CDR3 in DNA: TGCAGTGCTAGACCCAAGGGGGTTTGGCAAACTACTGAAGCTTTCTTT.

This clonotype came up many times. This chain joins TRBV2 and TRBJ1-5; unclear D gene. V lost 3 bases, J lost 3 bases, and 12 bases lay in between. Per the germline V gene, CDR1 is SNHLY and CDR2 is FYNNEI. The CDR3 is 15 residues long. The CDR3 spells CASSDGVSVNQPQHF. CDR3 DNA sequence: TGTGCCAGCAGTGATGGGGTGTCCGTCAATCAGCCCCAGCATTTT.

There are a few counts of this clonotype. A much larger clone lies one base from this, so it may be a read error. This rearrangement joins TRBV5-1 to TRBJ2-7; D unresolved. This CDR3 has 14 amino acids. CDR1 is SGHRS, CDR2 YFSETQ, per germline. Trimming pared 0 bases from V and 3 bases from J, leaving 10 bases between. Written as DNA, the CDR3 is TGCGCCAGCAGCTTGGATTCCCGGCTCTACGAGCAGTACTTC. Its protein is CASSLDSRLYEQYF.

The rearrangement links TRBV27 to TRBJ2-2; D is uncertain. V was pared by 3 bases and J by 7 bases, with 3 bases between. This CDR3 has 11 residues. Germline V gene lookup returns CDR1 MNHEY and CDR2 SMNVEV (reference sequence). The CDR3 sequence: CASSLYGELFF. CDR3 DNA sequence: TGTGCCAGCAGTTTGTACGGGGAGCTGTTTTTT.

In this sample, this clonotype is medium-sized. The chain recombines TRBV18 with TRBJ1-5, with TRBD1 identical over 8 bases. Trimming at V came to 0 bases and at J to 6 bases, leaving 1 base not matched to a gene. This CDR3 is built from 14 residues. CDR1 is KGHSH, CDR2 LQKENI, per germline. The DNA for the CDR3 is TGTGCCAGCTCACCACCGGGACAGGCTCAGCCCCAGCATTTT. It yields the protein CASSPPGQAQPQHF.

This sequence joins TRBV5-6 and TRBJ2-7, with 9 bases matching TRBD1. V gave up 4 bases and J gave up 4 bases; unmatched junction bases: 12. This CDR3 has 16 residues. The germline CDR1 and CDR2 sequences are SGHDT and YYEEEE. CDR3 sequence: CASSVSGTGFLYEQYF. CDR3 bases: TGTGCCAGCAGCGTATCCGGGACAGGGTTTTTGTACGAGCAGTACTTC.